One and the same sample provided the 2 T cell receptor beta chains below, sequenced in a study of cytomegalovirus exposure and HLA in healthy donors. PCR primers comprised 60 Vbeta and 13 Jbeta primers. TCRdb's copy holds only in-frame clones and misses some; the assay was immunoSEQ multiplex PCR. The table records 150,000 to 200,000 clones, 65% to 70% of them present only once. Source material: PBMCs. These receptor sequences come from a woman aged 18-35 years in good health and CMV-seropositive.

This clone was detected a few times. V and J are TRBV10-3 and TRBJ2-7; D might be TRBD1 (6 bases). Germline V gives CDR1 ENHRY, CDR2 SYGVKD. This CDR3 has 14 residues. Trimming left V 4 bases short and J 6 bases short, with 16 bases between. CDR3 loop: CAISGRQASGEQYF. DNA of the CDR3: TGTGCCATCAGTGGTCGACAGGCTTCGGGCGAGCAGTACTTC.

The chain uses TRBV6-5 and TRBJ2-2; weak D call: TRBD1 (6 bases). Per germline, CDR1 MNHEY and CDR2 SVGAGI. Trimming shortened V by 2 bases and J by 0 bases, and 10 bases separated the two germline ends. This CDR3 has 16 amino acids. CDR3 protein: CASSYSDRTNTGELFF. CDR3 bases: TGTGCCAGCAGTTACAGCGACAGGACGAACACCGGGGAGCTGTTTTTT.